This TCR beta chain appears in the sequencing data of a study of beta chain features in type 1 diabetes. About the study: The study examined around 99,000,000 sorted cells across all samples.

Study-wide points: Type 1 diabetes patients had moderately but significantly shorter TCRB CDR3s in all four CD4+ subsets.

CDR1 and CDR2 (germline): SGHVS, FQNEAQ. The CDR3 contains 13 residues. V was pared by 5 bases and J by 2 bases, with 3 bases of the junction left unmatched. Reverse transcription of all isolated RNA meant that expressed TCRB transcripts were sequenced. The protocol was immunoSEQ multiplex PCR, while the TCRdb copy is restricted to in-frame clones and leaves out a portion. The sample has around 400,000 clones, roughly 12% seen once. Comment on this clone: What it binds is not known.

The V gene is TRBV7-8, the J gene TRBJ2-7, with 7 bases that match TRBD1. The sequence was obtained from a man aged 18 to 29 in good health. The source material was naive CD4+ T cells from blood. The CDR3 coding sequence is TGTGCCAGCAGCCAGGGGGACCCCTACGAGCAGTACTTC. Translation: CASSQGDPYEQYF.